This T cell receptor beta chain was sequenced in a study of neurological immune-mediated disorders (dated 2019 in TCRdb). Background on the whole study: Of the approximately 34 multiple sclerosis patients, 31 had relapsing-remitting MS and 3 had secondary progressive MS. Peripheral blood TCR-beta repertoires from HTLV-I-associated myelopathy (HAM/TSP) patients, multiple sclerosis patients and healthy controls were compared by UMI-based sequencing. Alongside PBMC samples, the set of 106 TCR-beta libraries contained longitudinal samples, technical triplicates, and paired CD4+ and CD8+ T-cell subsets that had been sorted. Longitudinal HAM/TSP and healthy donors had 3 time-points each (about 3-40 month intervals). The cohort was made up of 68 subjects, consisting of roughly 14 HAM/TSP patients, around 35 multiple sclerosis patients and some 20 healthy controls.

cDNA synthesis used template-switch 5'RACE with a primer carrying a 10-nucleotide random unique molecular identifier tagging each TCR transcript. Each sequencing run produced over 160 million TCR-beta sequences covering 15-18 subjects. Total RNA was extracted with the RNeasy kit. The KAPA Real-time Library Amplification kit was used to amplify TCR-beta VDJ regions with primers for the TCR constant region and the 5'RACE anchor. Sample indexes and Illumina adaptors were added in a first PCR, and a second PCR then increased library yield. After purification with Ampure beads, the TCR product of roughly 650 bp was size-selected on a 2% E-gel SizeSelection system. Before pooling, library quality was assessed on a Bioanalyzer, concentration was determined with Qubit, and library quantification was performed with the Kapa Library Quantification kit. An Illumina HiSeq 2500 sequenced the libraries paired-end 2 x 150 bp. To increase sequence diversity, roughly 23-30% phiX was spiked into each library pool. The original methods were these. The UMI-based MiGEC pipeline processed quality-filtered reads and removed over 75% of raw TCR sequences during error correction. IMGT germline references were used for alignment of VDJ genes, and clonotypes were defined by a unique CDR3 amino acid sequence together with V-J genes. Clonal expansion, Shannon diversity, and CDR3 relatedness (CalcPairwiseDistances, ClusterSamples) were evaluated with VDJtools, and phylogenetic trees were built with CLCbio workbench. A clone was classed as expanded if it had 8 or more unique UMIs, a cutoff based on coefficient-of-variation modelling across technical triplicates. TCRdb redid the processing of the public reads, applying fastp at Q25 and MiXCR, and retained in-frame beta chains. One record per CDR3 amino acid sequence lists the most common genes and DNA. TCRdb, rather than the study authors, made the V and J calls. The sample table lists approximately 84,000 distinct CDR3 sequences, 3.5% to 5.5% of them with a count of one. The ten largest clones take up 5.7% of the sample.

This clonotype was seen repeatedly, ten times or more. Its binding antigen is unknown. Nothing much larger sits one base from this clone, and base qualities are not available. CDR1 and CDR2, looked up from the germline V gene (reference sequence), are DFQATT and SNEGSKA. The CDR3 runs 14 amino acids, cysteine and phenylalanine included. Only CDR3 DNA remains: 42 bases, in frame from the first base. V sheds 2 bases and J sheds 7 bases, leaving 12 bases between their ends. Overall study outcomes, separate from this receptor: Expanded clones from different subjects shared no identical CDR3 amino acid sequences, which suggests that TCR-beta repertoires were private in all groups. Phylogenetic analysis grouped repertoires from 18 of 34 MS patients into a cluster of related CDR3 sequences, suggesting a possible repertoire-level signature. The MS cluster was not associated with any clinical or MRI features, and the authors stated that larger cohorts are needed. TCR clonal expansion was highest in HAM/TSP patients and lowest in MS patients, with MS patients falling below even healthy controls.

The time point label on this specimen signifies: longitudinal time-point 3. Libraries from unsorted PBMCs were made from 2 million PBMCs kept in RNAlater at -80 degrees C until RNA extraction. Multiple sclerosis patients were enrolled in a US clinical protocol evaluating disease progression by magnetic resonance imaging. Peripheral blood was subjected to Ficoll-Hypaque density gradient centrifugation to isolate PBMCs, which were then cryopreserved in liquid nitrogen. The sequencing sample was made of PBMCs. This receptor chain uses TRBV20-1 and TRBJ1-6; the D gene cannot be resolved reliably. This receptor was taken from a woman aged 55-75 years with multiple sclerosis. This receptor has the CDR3 CSARSLAENSPLHF. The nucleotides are TGCAGTGCTAGATCTTTGGCAGAAAATTCACCCCTCCACTTT.